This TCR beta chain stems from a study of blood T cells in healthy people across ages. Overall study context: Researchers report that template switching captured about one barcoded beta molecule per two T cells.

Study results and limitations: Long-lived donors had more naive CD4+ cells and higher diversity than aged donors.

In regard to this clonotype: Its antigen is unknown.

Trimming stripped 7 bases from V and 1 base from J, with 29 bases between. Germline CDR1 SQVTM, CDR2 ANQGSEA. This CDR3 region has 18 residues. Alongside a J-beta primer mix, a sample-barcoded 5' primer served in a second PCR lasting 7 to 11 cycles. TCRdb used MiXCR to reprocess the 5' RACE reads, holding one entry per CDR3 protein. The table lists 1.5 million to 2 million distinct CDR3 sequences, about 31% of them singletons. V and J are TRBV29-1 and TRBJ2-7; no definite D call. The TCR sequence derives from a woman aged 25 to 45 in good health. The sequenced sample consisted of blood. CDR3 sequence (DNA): TGCAGCGACGATGGGGTGTCAGGCTTAACCCTACCGTCCTACGAGCAGTACGTC. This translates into CSDDGVSGLTLPSYEQYV.